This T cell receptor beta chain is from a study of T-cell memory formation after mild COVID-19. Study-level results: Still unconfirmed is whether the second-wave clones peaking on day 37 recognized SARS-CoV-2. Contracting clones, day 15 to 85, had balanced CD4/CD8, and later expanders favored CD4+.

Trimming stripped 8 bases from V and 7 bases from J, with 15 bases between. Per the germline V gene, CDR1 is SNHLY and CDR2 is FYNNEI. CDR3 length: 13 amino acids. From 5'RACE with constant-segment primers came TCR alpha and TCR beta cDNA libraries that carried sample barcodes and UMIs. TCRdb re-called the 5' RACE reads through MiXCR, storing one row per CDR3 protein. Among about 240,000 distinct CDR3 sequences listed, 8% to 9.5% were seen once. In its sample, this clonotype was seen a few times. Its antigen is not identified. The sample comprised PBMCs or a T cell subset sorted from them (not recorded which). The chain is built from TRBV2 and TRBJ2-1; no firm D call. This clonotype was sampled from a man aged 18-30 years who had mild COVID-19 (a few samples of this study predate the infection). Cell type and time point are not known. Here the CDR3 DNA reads TGTGCCAGCTTGGACCCCAGGCGAAATGAGCAGTTCTTC. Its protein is CASLDPRRNEQFF.